These 8 T cell receptor beta chains were all obtained from the same sample, sequenced in a study of cytomegalovirus exposure and HLA in healthy donors. This PCR relied on a set of 60 Vbeta primers and 13 Jbeta primers. The repertoire was sequenced with immunoSEQ multiplex PCR; TCRdb's copy has only in-frame clones and lacks some. The sample yields about 150,000 clones, 75% to 85% seen once. The specimen sequenced was PBMCs. The receptors were gathered from a young man in good health and CMV-seropositive.

The J gene is TRBJ1-2, the V gene TRBV9; the D gene is possibly TRBD1 (6 bases). Germline-derived CDR1 and CDR2 are SGDLS and YYNGEE. This CDR3 comprises 17 residues. Trimming cost V 4 bases and J 4 bases, with 23 bases left between them. This chain's CDR3 is CASSSGTGSFRSYGYTF. The CDR3 DNA reads as TGTGCCAGCAGCTCCGGAACAGGGAGTTTTCGGTCCTATGGCTACACCTTC. Looking up the rest from reference TRBV9 and TRBJ1-2 gives the full variable domain: DSGVTQTPKHLITATGQRVTLRCSPRSGDLSVYWYQQSLDQGLQFLIQYYNGEERAKGNILERFSAQQFPDLHSELNLSSLELGDSALYFCASSSGTGSFRSYGYTFGSGTRLTVV.

The chain carries TRBV19 and TRBJ1-1, with 7 bases aligning to TRBD1. Germline CDR1 reads LNHDA; CDR2 reads SQIVND (reference sequence). The CDR3 has 13 residues. The junction had 16 bases not matched to a gene; V was cut back by 10 bases and J by 11 bases. DNA of the CDR3: TGTGCCACCAACGGGACAGACAGAGCCCAGGCTTTCTTT. Its translation: CATNGTDRAQAFF.

This clone was seen a few times. This rearrangement joins TRBV19 to TRBJ1-2; a weak D match, TRBD1 (5 bases). CDR3 length: 14 amino acids. Germline V lookup: CDR1 LNHDA, CDR2 SQIVND (reference sequence). The V and J ends lost 8 bases and 5 bases respectively, with 18 bases between them. This CDR3 is CASYSPQGLYGYTF. The CDR3 coding sequence is TGTGCCAGTTACTCCCCCCAGGGCTTGTATGGCTACACCTTC.

CDR3 nucleotides: TGTGCCATCAGTGAGTCTGGACAGGGGGGTCCCCAGCCCCAGCATTTT. Translating it yields CAISESGQGGPQPQHF. The chain uses TRBV10-3 and TRBJ1-5, with TRBD1 matching over 10 bases. CDR1 ENHRY and CDR2 SYGVKD come from the germline V gene. Losses at the gene ends were 0 bases for V and 7 bases for J; bases not matched to a gene: 6. The CDR3 is 16 residues long.

The chain has TRBV19 and TRBJ1-5; D unresolved. This CDR3 has 15 amino acids. Germline loops: CDR1 LNHDA, CDR2 SQIVND (reference sequence). V was clipped by 3 bases and J by 3 bases, with 12 bases between them. CDR3 coding DNA: TGTGCCAGTAGTATGTCCGCGGTGGACAATCAGCCCCAGCATTTT. Protein: CASSMSAVDNQPQHF. Based on the CDR3 plus reference TRBV19 and TRBJ1-5, the full variable domain is DGGITQSPKYLFRKEGQNVTLSCEQNLNHDAMYWYRQDPGQGLRLIYYSQIVNDFQKGDIAEGYSVSREKKESFPLTVTSAQKNPTAFYLCASSMSAVDNQPQHFGDGTRLSIL.

The rearrangement uses TRBV30 and TRBJ2-3; D is perhaps TRBD2 (6 bases). Trimming removed 6 bases at V and 4 bases at J, with 11 bases between. This CDR3 comprises 12 residues. From germline, CDR1 is GTSNPN and CDR2 SVGIG (reference sequence). DNA for the CDR3: TGTGCCTGCGGAGGGAGTGCAGATACGCAGTATTTT. Amino acids: CACGGSADTQYF.

Here the CDR3 reads CASSFASRSTEAFF. In nucleotides, the CDR3 is TGTGCCAGCAGTTTCGCCTCCCGGAGCACTGAAGCTTTCTTT. The chain recombines TRBV27 with TRBJ1-1, with D unclear. Germline loops: CDR1 MNHEY, CDR2 SMNVEV (reference sequence). V was cut by 3 bases and J by 4 bases, with 12 bases left in between. This CDR3 region has 14 residues.

In this sample, this clone turned up once. The V and J genes are TRBV11-2 and TRBJ2-1; D unclear. V lost 3 bases and J lost 2, with 14 bases in between. The CDR3 loop spans 16 amino acids. CDR1 is SGHAT, CDR2 FQNNGV, per germline. For the CDR3, the DNA is TGTGCCAGCAGCTTTAGTACCCTCCCTACCTACAATGAGCAGTTCTTC. Amino acids: CASSFSTLPTYNEQFF.